This TCR beta chain is drawn from a study of blood T cell repertoires in COVID-19. Study-wide context: Collection of acute and convalescent COVID-19 samples took place in the United States, Italy and Spain. PBMCs, B-cell-depleted T cells, or T cells were the source of the cDNA or gDNA that made up the material.

Per germline, CDR1 LNHNV and CDR2 YYDKDF (reference sequence). CDR3 length: 16 residues. Trimming removed 1 base at V and 8 bases at J, with 18 bases between. Original methodology: Amplification of reference gene primers provided the estimated nucleated cell counts. TCRdb's copy holds only in-frame clones and misses some; the assay was immunoSEQ multiplex PCR. V, J and clone size were drawn from that table, and D and trimming were deduced from the DNA. This repertoire shows 350,000 to 450,000 clones, less than 90% found once; its top ten account for 7.1%. Followed longitudinally, the Seattle patients had been enrolled during active infection.

This chain links TRBV15 with TRBJ2-1; D call uncertain. This TCR was recovered from an older woman with COVID-19, enrolled during active disease. Sequenced material: peripheral blood. The CDR3 DNA is TGTGCCACCAGCAGAGGCGGCCCCCCCCCTAGTGATGAGCAGTTCTTC. This translates into CATSRGGPPPSDEQFF.